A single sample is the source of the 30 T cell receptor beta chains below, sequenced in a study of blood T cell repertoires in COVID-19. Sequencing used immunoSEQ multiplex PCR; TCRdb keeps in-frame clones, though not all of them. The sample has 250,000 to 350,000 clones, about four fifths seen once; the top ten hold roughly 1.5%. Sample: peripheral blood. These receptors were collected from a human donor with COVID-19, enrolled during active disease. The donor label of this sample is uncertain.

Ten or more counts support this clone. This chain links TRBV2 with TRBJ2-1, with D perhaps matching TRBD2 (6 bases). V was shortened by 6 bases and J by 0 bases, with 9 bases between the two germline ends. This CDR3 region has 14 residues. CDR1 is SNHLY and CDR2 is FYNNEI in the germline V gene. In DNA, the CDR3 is TGTGCCAGCAGAATGACTAGCTCCTACAATGAGCAGTTCTTC. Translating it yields CASRMTSSYNEQFF.

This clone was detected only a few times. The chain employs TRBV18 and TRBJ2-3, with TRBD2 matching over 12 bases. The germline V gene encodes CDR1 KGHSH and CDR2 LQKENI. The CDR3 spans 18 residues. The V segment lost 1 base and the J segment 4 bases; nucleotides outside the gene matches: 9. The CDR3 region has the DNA TGTGCCAGCTCACCACTCGGGACTAGCGGGCTTCTCCCAGATACGCAGTATTTT. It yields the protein CASSPLGTSGLLPDTQYF.

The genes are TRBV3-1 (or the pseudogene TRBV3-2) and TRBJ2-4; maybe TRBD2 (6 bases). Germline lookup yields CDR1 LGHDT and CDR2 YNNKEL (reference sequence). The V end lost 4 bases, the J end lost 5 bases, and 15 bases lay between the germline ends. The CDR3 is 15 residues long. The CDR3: CASSPSREDENIQYF. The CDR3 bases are TGTGCCAGCAGCCCGAGCAGGGAGGACGAAAACATTCAGTACTTC.

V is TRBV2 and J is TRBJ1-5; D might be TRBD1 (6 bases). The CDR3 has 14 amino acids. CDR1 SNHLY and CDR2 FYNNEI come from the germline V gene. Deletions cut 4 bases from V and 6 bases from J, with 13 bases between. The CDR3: CASSAGGAGQPQHF. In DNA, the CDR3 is TGTGCCAGCAGTGCTGGGGGCGCGGGTCAGCCCCAGCATTTT.

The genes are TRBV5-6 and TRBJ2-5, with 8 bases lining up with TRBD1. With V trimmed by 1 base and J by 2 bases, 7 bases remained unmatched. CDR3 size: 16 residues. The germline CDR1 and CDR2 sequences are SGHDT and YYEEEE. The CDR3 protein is CASSLLRDRLQETQYF. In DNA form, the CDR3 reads TGTGCCAGCAGCTTGTTACGGGACAGGCTTCAAGAGACCCAGTACTTC.

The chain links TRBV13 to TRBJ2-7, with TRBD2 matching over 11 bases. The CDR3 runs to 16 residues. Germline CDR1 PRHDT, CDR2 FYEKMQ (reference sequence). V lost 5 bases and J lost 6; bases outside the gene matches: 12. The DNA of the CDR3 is TGTGCCAGCAGCCAGGCGGGGACTAGCGGAACGCTCGAGCAGTACTTC. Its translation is CASSQAGTSGTLEQYF.

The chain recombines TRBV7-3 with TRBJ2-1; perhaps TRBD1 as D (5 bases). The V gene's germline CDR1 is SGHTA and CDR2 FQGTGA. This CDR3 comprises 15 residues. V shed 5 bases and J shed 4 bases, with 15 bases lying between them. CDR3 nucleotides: TGTGCCAGCAGCCCGACAATAAGGGGTTACAATGAGCAGTTCTTC. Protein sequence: CASSPTIRGYNEQFF. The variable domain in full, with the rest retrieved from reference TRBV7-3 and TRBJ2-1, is GAGVSQTPSNKVTEKGKYVELRCDPISGHTALYWYRQSLGQGPEFLIYFQGTGAADDSGLPNDRFFAVRPEGSVSTLKIQRTERGDSAVYLCASSPTIRGYNEQFFGPGTRLTVL.

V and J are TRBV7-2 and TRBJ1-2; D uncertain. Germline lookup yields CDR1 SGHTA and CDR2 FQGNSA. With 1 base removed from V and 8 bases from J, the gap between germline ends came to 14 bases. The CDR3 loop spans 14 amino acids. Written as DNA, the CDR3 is TGTGCCAGCAGCTTAGACGGAGGTCTCGGCGGCTACACCTTC. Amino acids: CASSLDGGLGGYTF.

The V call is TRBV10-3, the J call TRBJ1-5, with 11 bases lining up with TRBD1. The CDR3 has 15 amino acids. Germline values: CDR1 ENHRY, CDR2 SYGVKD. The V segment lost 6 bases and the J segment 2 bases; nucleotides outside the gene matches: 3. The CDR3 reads CAIRGQGEGNQPQHF. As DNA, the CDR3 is TGTGCCATCAGGGGACAGGGGGAAGGCAATCAGCCCCAGCATTTT.

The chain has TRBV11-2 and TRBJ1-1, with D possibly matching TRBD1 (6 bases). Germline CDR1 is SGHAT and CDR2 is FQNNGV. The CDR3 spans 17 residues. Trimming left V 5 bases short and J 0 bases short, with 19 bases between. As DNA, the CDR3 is TGTGCCAGCAGCCCGCGTCCCGGGACAATCATGAACACTGAAGCTTTCTTT. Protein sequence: CASSPRPGTIMNTEAFF.

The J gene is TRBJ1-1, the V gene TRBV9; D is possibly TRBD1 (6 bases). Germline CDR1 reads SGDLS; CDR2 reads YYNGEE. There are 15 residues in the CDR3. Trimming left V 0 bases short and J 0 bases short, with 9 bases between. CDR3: CASSVDGGMNTEAFF. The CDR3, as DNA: TGTGCCAGCAGCGTAGATGGGGGCATGAACACTGAAGCTTTCTTT.

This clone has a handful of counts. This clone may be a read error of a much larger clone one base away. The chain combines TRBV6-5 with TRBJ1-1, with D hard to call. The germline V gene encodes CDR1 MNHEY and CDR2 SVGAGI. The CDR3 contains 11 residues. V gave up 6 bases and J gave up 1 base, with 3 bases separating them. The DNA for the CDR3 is TGTGCCAGCAGCCGGAACACTGAAGCTTTCTTT. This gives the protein CASSRNTEAFF.

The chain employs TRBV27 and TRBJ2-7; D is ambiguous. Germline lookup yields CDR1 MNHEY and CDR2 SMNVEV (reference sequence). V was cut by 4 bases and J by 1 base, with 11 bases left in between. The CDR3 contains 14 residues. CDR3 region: CASSSVDTSYEQYF. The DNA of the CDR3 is TGTGCCAGCAGTTCCGTAGACACATCCTACGAGCAGTACTTC.

The DNA for the CDR3 is TGTGCCAGCAGCTTAAACAGGGGGGGCGAAAAACTGTTTTTT. This encodes CASSLNRGGEKLFF. This chain uses TRBV7-3 with TRBJ1-4; 8 bases line up with TRBD1. V lost 1 base, J lost 8 bases, and 3 bases stayed unmatched. Per the germline V gene, CDR1 is SGHTA and CDR2 is FQGTGA. The CDR3 runs 14 residues. Supplemented by reference TRBV7-3 and TRBJ1-4, the full variable domain reads GAGVSQTPSNKVTEKGKYVELRCDPISGHTALYWYRQSLGQGPEFLIYFQGTGAADDSGLPNDRFFAVRPEGSVSTLKIQRTERGDSAVYLCASSLNRGGEKLFFGSGTQLSVL.

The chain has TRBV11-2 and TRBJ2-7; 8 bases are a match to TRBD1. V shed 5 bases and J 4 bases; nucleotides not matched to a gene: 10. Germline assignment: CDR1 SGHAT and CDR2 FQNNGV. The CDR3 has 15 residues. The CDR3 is CASSPGGSGGYEQYF. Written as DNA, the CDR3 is TGTGCCAGCAGCCCAGGGGGCTCGGGCGGTTACGAGCAGTACTTC. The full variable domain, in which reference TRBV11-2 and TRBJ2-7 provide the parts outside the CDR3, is EAGVAQSPRYKIIEKRQSVAFWCNPISGHATLYWYQQILGQGPKLLIQFQNNGVVDDSQLPKDRFSAERLKGVDSTLKIQPAKLEDSAVYLCASSPGGSGGYEQYFGPGTRLTVT.

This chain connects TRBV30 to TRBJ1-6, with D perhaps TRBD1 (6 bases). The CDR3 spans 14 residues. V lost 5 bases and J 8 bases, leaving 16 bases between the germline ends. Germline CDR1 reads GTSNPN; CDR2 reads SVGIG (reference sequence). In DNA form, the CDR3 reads TGTGCCTGGGCCCCGGCGGGGGCTTATTCACCCCTCCACTTT. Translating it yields CAWAPAGAYSPLHF.

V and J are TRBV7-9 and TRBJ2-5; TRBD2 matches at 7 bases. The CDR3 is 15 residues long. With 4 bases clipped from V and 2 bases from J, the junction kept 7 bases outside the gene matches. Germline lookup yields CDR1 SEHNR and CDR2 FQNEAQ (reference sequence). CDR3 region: CASSSWVREQETQYF. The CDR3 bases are TGTGCCAGCAGCTCCTGGGTGCGGGAGCAAGAGACCCAGTACTTC.

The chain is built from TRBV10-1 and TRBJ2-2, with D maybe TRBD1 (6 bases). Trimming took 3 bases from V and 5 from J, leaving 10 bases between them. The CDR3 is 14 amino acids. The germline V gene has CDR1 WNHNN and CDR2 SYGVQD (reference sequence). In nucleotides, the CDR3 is TGCGCCAGCAGTGACACAGGGCGAACCGGGGAGCTGTTTTTT. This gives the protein CASSDTGRTGELFF.

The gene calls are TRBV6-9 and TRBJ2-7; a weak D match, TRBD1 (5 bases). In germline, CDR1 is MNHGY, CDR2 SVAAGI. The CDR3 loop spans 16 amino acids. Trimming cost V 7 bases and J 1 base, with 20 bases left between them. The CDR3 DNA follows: TGTGCCAGCAAGTATTTTGGGGCCGGGCCTTCCTACGAGCAGTACTTC. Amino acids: CASKYFGAGPSYEQYF.

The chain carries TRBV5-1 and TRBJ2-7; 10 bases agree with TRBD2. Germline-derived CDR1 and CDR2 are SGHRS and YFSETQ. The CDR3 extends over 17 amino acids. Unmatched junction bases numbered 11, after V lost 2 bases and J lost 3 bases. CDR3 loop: CASSLGLAGEGYYEQYF. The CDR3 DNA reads TGCGCCAGCAGCTTAGGGCTAGCGGGAGAGGGATACTACGAGCAGTACTTC.

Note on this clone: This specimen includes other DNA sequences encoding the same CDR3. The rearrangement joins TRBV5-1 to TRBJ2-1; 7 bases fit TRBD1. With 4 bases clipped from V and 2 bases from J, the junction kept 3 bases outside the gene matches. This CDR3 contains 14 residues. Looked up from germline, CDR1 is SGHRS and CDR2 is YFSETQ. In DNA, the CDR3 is TGCGCCAGCAGCCCAGGGACAGCCTACAATGAGCAGTTCTTC. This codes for CASSPGTAYNEQFF.

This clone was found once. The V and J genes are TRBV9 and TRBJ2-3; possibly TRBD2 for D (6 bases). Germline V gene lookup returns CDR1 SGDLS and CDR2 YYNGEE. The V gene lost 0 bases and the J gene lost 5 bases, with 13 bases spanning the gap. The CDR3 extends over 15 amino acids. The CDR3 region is CASSVGAGIGDTQYF. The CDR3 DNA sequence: TGTGCCAGCAGCGTAGGGGCGGGAATCGGAGATACGCAGTATTTT.

The CDR3: CATRATNYRGPGNTIYF. The DNA of the CDR3 is TGTGCCACCAGAGCGACAAACTACAGGGGACCTGGAAACACCATATATTTT. The chain has TRBV24-1 and TRBJ1-3; 7 bases are shared with TRBD1. This CDR3 has 17 amino acids. V was clipped by 7 bases and J by 2 bases; unmatched bases: 13. CDR1 is KGHDR and CDR2 is SFDVKD in the germline V gene.

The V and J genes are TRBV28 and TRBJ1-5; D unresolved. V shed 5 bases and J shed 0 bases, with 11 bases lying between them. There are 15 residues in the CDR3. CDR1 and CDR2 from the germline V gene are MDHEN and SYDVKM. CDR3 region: CASSPVGDSNQPQHF. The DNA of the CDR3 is TGTGCCAGCAGTCCTGTCGGGGATAGCAATCAGCCCCAGCATTTT. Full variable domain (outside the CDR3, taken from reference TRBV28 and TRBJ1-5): DVKVTQSSRYLVKRTGEKVFLECVQDMDHENMFWYRQDPGLGLRLIYFSYDVKMKEKGDIPEGYSVSREKKERFSLILESASTNQTSMYLCASSPVGDSNQPQHFGDGTRLSIL.

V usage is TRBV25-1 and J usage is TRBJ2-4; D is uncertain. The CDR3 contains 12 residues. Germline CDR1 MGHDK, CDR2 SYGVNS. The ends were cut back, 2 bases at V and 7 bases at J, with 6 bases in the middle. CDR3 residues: CASSELVNIQYF. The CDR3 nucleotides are TGTGCCAGCAGTGAACTCGTGAACATTCAGTACTTC. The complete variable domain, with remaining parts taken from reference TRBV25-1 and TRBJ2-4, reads EADIYQTPRYLVIGTGKKITLECSQTMGHDKMYWYQQDPGMELHLIHYSYGVNSTEKGDLSSESTVSRIRTEHFPLTLESARPSHTSQYLCASSELVNIQYFGAGTRLSVL.

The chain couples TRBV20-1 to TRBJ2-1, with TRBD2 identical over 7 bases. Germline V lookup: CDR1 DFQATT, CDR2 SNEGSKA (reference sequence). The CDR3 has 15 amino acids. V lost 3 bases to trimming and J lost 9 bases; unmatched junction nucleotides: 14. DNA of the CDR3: TGCAGTGCTAGTCCGACGGGGCGGGAGTGGGGTGAGCAGTTCTTC. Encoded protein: CSASPTGREWGEQFF.

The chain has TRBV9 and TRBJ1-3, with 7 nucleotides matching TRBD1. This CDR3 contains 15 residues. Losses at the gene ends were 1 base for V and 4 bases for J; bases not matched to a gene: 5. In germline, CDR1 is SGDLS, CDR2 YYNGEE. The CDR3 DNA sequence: TGTGCCAGCAGCGTATGGGGGACAGCGGGAAACACCATATATTTT. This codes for CASSVWGTAGNTIYF.

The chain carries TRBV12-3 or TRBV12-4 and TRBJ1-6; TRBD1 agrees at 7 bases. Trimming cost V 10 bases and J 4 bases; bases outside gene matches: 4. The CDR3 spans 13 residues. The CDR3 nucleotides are TGTGCCACTCAGGGGGTTTATAATTCACCCCTCCACTTT. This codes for CATQGVYNSPLHF.

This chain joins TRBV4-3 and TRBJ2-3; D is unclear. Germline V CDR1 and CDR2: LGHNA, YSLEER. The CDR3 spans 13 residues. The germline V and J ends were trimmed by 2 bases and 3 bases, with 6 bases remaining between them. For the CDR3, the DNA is TGCGCCAGCAGCCAAACATGGACAGATACGCAGTATTTT. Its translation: CASSQTWTDTQYF.

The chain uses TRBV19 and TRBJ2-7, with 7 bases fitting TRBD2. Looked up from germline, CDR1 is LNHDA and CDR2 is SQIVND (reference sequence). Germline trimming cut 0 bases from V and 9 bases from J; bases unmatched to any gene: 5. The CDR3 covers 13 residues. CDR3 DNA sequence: TGTGCCAGTAGTATAGAGACGGGAGGTGCGCAGTACTTC. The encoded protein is CASSIETGGAQYF.